This TCR beta chain appears in the sequencing data of a study of T cells expressing NK-cell markers. Turning to the study itself: From sorted CD3+CD56+NKG2C+, CD3+CD56+NKG2C- and CD3+CD56-NKG2C+ T cells came the TCR beta repertoires.

Broader study findings: These clonotypes additionally ranked first within the CD3+CD56-NKG2C+ fraction of four donors.

Following a re-call of the 5' RACE reads, TCRdb has one entry per CDR3 protein and lacks DNA. The sample has over 150,000 distinct CDR3 sequences. Worth noting for this clonotype: The target antigen is unknown.

The sequence was obtained from a woman aged 50 to 60 in good health. The material sequenced was blood T cells: a sorted CD56 or NKG2C T cell subset, CD4+ or CD8+ T cells, or bulk PBMC T cells (not recorded which).

CDR3 residues: CASSASLRDGLNYGYTF. This chain joins TRBV9 and TRBJ1-2. The germline CDR1 and CDR2 sequences are SGDLS and YYNGEE. CDR3 size: 17 residues.